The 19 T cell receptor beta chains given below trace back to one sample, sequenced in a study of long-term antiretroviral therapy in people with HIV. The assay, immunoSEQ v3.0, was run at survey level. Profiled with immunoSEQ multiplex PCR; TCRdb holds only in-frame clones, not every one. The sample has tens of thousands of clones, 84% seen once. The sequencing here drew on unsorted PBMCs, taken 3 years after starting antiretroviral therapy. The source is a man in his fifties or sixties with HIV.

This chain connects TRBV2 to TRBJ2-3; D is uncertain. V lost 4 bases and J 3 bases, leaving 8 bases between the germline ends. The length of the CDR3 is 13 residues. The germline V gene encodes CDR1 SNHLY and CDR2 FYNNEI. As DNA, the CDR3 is TGTGCCAGCAGTGCGCAGACAACAGATACGCAGTATTTT. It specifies CASSAQTTDTQYF.

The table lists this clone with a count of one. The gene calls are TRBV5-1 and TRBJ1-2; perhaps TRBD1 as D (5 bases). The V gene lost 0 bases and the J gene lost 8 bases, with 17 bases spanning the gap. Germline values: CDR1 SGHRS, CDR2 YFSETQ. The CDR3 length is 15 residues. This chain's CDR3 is CASSLAGDSNRGYTF. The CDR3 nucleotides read TGCGCCAGCAGCTTGGCCGGCGACAGTAATCGGGGCTACACCTTC.

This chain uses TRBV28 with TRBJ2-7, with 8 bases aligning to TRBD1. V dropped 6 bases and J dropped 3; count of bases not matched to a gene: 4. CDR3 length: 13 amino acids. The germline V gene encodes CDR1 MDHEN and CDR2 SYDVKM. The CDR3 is CASRRTGSYEQYF. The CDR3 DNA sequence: TGTGCCAGCAGACGGACAGGGAGCTACGAGCAGTACTTC.

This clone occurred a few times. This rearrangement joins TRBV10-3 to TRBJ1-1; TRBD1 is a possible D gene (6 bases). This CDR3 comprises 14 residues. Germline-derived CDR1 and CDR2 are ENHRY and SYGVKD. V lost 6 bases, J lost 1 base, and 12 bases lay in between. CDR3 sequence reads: CAISAGAANTEAFF. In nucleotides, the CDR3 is TGTGCCATCAGCGCAGGGGCCGCGAACACTGAAGCTTTCTTT.

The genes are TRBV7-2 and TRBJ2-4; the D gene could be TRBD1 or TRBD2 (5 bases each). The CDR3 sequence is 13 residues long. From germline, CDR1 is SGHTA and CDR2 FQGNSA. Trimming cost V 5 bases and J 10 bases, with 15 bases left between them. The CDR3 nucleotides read TGTGCCAGCAGCCCCGACCAGGGAGCAATTCAGTACTTC. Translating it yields CASSPDQGAIQYF. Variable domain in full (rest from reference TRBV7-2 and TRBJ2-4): GAGVSQSPSNKVTEKGKDVELRCDPISGHTALYWYRQSLGQGLEFLIYFQGNSAPDKSGLPSDRFSAERTGGSVSTLTIQRTQQEDSAVYLCASSPDQGAIQYFGAGTRLSVL.

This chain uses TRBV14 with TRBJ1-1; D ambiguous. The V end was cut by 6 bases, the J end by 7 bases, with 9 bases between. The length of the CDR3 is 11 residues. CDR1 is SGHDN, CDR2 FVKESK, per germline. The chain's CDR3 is CASSRYGEAFF. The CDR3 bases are TGTGCCAGCAGTCGGTATGGTGAAGCTTTCTTT.

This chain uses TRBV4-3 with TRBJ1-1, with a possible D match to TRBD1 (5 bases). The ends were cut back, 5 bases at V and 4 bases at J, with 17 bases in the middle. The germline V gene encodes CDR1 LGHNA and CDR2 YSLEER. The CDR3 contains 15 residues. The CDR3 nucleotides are TGCGCCAGCAGCTTCGATTCCGGAGGGGTCACTGAAGCTTTCTTT. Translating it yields CASSFDSGGVTEAFF.

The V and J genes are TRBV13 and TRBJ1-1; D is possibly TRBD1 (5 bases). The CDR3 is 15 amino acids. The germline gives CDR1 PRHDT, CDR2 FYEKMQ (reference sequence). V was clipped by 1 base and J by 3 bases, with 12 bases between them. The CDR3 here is CASSLDAGVDTEAFF. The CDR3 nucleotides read TGTGCCAGCAGCTTAGACGCGGGGGTCGACACTGAAGCTTTCTTT.

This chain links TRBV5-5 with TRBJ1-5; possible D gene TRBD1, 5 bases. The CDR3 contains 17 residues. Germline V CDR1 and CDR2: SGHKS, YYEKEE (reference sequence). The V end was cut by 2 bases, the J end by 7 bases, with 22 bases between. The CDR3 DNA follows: TGTGCCAGCAGCTTTTTCCCAGGGTTAAATCTAAGGCAGCCCCAGCATTTT. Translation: CASSFFPGLNLRQPQHF.

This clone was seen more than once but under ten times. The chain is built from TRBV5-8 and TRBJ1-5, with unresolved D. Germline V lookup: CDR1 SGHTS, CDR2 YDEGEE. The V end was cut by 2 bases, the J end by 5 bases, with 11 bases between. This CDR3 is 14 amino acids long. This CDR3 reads CASSFLDYYQPQHF. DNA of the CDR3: TGTGCCAGCAGCTTCTTGGATTACTATCAGCCCCAGCATTTT.

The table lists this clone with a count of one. The CDR3 nucleotides read TGTGCCAGCAGCTTACCCCGCGGGGGGACCACTGAAGCTTTCTTT. The encoded protein is CASSLPRGGTTEAFF. V and J are TRBV7-6 and TRBJ1-1; possible D gene TRBD1, 5 bases. The germline V gene has CDR1 SGHVS and CDR2 FNYEAQ. The V end lost 2 bases, the J end lost 4 bases, and 14 bases lay between the germline ends. The CDR3 length is 15 residues.

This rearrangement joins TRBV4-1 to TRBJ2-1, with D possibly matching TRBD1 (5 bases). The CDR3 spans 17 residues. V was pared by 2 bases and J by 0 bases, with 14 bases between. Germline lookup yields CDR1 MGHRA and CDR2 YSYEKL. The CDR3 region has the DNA TGCGCCAGCAGCCAATTTCACAGGCTAAGCTCCTACAATGAGCAGTTCTTC. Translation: CASSQFHRLSSYNEQFF.

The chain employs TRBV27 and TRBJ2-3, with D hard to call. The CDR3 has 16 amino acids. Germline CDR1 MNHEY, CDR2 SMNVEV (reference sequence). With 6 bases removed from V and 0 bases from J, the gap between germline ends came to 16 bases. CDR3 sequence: CASSLLAGSSTDTQYF. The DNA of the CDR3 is TGTGCCAGCAGCCTCTTGGCCGGATCTAGCACAGATACGCAGTATTTT.

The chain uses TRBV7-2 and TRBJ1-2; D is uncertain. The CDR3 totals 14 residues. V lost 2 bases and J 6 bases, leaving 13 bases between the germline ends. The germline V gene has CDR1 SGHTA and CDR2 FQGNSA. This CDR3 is CASSLSPTPNGYTF. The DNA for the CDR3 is TGTGCCAGCAGCTTATCCCCGACCCCCAATGGCTACACCTTC. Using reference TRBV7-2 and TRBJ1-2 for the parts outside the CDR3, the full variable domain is GAGVSQSPSNKVTEKGKDVELRCDPISGHTALYWYRQSLGQGLEFLIYFQGNSAPDKSGLPSDRFSAERTGGSVSTLTIQRTQQEDSAVYLCASSLSPTPNGYTFGSGTRLTVV.

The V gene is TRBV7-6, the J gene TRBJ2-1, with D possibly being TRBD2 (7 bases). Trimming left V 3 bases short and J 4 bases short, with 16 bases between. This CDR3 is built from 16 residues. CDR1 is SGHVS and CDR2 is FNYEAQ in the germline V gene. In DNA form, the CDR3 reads TGTGCCAGCAGCTTGGGGGGGGGCGGACCTTACAATGAGCAGTTCTTC. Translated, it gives CASSLGGGGPYNEQFF.

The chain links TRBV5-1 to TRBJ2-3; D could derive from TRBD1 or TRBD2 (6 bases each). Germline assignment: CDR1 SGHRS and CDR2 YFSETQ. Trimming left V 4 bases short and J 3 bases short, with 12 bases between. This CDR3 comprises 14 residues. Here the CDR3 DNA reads TGCGCCAGCAGCCAGGAGGGGGTAACAGATACGCAGTATTTT. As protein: CASSQEGVTDTQYF.

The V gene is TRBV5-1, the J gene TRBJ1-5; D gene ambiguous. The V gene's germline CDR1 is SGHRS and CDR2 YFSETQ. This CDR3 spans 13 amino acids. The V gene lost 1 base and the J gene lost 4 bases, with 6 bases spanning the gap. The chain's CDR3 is CASSLIGNQPQHF. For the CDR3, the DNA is TGCGCCAGCAGCTTGATTGGGAATCAGCCCCAGCATTTT.

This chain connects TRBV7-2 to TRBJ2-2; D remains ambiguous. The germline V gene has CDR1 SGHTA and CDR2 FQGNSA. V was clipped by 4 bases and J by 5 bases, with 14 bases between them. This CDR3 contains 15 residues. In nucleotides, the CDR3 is TGTGCCAGCAGCTATCGGACCGAAGGAACCGGGGAGCTGTTTTTT. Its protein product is CASSYRTEGTGELFF.

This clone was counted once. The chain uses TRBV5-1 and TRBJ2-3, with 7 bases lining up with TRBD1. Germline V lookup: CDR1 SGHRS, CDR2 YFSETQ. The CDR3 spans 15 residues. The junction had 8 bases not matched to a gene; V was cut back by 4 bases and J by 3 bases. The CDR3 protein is CASSPRGLSTDTQYF. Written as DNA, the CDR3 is TGCGCCAGCAGCCCTAGGGGGCTCAGTACAGATACGCAGTATTTT.